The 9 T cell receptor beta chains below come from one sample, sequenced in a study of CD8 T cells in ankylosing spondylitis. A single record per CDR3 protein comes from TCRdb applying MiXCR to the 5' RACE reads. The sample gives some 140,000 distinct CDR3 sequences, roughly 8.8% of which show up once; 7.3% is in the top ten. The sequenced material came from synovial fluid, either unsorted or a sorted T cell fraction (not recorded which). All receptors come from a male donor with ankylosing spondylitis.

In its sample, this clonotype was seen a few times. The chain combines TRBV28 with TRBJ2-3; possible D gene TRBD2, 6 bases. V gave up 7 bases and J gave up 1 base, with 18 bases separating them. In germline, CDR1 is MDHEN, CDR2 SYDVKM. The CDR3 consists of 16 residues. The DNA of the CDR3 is TGTGCCAGCACCACCCCTAGGGGCGGGGGCACAGATACGCAGTATTTT. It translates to CASTTPRGGGTDTQYF.

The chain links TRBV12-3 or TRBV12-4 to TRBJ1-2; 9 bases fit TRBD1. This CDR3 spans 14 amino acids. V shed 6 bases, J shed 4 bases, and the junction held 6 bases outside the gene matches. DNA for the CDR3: TGTGCCAGCAGCTGGGACAGGGAGGCCTATGGCTACACCTTC. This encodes CASSWDREAYGYTF.

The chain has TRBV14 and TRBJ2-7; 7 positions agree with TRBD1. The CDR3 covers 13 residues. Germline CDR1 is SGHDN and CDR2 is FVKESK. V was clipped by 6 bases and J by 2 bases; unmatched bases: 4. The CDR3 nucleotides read TGTGCCAGCAGTCACAGGGGCACCTACGAGCAGTACTTC. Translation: CASSHRGTYEQYF. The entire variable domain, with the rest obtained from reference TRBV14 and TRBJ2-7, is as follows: EAGVTQFPSHSVIEKGQTVTLRCDPISGHDNLYWYRRVMGKEIKFLLHFVKESKQDESGMPNNRFLAERTGGTYSTLKVQPAELEDSGVYFCASSHRGTYEQYFGPGTRLTVT.

Written as DNA, the CDR3 is TGTGCCAGCAGCTCACCGGCGGGTTCATCGGGAGATACGCAGTATTTT. Translation gives CASSSPAGSSGDTQYF. The rearrangement links TRBV5-4 to TRBJ2-3; possibly TRBD2 for D (5 bases). V was clipped by 3 bases and J by 5 bases, with 19 bases between them. CDR1 is SGHNT, CDR2 YYREEE, per germline (reference sequence). The CDR3 loop spans 16 amino acids.

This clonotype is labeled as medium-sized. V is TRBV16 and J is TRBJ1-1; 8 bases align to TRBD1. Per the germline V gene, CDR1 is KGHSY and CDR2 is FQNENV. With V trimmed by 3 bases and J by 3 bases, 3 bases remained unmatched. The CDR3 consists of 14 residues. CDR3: CASSQQGAYTEAFF. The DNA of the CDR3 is TGTGCCAGCAGCCAGCAGGGGGCCTACACTGAAGCTTTCTTT.

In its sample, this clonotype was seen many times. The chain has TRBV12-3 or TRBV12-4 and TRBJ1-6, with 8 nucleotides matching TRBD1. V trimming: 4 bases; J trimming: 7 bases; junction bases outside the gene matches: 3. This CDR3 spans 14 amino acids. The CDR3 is CASSWDRSNSPLHF. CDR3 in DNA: TGTGCCAGCAGTTGGGACAGGTCAAATTCACCCCTCCACTTT.

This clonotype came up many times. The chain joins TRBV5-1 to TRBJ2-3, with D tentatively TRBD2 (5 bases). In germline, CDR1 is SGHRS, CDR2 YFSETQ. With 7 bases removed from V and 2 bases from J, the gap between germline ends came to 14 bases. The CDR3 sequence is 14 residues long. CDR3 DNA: TGCGCCAGCGGTATTGAGAGGGCCACAGATACGCAGTATTTT. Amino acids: CASGIERATDTQYF.

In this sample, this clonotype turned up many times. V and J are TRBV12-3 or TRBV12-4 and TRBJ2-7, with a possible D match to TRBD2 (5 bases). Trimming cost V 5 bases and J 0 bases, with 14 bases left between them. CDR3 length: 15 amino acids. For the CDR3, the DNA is TGTGCCAGCAGTCCGGGATATCTAAGCTCCTACGAGCAGTACTTC. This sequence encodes CASSPGYLSSYEQYF.

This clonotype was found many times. CDR3 sequence (DNA): TGTGCCAGCAGCTGGGACACCATATATTTT. Its translation is CASSWDTIYF. The chain uses TRBV7-9 and TRBJ1-3; D uncertain. Germline CDR1 reads SEHNR; CDR2 reads FQNEAQ (reference sequence). V was trimmed by 4 bases and J by 8 bases, leaving 3 bases between them. This CDR3 contains 10 residues.